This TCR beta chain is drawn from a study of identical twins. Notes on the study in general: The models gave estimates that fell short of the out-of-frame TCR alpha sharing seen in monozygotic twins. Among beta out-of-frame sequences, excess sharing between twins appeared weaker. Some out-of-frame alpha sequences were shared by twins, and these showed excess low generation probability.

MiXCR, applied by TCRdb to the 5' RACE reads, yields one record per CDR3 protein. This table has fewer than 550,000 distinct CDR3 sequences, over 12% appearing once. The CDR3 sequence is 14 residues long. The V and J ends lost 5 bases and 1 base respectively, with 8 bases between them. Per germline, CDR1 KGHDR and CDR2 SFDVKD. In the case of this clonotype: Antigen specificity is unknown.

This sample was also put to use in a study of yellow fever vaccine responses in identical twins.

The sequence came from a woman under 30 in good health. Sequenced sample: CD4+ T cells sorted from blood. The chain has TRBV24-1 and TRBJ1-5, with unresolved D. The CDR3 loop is CATSAGTSNQPQHF. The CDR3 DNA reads TGTGCCACCAGTGCGGGAACGAGCAATCAGCCCCAGCATTTT.